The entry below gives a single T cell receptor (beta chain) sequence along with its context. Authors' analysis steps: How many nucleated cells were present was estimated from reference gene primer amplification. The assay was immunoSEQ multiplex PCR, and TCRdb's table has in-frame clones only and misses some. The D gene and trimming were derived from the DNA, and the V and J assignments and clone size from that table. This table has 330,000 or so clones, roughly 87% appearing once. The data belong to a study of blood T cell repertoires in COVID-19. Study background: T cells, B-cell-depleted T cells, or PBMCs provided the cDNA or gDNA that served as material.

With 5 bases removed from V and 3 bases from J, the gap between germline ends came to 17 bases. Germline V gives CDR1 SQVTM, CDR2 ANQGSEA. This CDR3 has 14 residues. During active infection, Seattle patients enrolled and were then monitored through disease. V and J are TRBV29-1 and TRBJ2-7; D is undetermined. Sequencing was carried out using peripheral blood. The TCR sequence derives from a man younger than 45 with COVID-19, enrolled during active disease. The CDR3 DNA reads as TGCAGCGTTTCGAACCAAGTATTGAGCTACGAGCAGTACTTC. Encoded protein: CSVSNQVLSYEQYF.